A single sample is the source of the 18 T cell receptor beta chains below, sequenced in a study of blood T cell repertoires in COVID-19 (dated by TCRdb to about 2020). The library was prepared using the immunoSEQ multiplex PCR assay. Drawn from immuneACCESS, this table holds only the in-frame rearrangements with V and J called that TCRdb kept. Clones are partly lost; checked studies trace under half to an unresolved V gene and leave the rest unexplained. A total of around 180,000 clones appear in this sample, 70% to 90% of them only once. The ten largest clones represent 2.5% to 3.5% of the sample. The sequenced sample consisted of peripheral blood. The receptors here all came from a man aged 55 to 70 with acute or convalescent COVID-19.

The chain carries TRBV6-5 and TRBJ1-1, with 7 bases aligning to TRBD1. V lost 6 bases and J lost 2; bases outside the gene matches: 9. Germline V gives CDR1 MNHEY, CDR2 SVGAGI. This CDR3 has 15 residues. Here the CDR3 reads CASRWLGQLNTEAFF. In DNA, the CDR3 is TGTGCCAGCAGGTGGCTGGGACAGCTTAACACTGAAGCTTTCTTT.

V is TRBV5-1 and J is TRBJ2-3, with a weak D call TRBD1 (5 bases). The V gene's germline CDR1 is SGHRS and CDR2 YFSETQ. V was pared by 2 bases and J by 2 bases, with 9 bases between. The CDR3 has 14 amino acids. The CDR3 DNA reads TGCGCCAGCAGCTTACAGGACCCCACAGATACGCAGTATTTT. Encoded protein: CASSLQDPTDTQYF.

This clone was seen only a few times. This rearrangement joins TRBV9 to TRBJ2-1; 10 nucleotides match TRBD2. This CDR3 has 15 amino acids. Germline V gene data show CDR1 as SGDLS and CDR2 as YYNGEE. Unmatched junction bases numbered 5, after V lost 4 bases and J lost 4 bases. The CDR3 sequence is CASSPGLAAYNEQFF. CDR3 bases: TGTGCCAGCAGCCCCGGACTAGCGGCATACAATGAGCAGTTCTTC. The variable domain in full, with the rest retrieved from reference TRBV9 and TRBJ2-1, is DSGVTQTPKHLITATGQRVTLRCSPRSGDLSVYWYQQSLDQGLQFLIQYYNGEERAKGNILERFSAQQFPDLHSELNLSSLELGDSALYFCASSPGLAAYNEQFFGPGTRLTVL.

This clone was counted only a few times. V is TRBV16 and J is TRBJ1-2; 7 nucleotides line up with TRBD1. Per the germline V gene, CDR1 is KGHSY and CDR2 is FQNENV. V lost 4 bases and J lost 4; bases outside the gene matches: 9. The CDR3 runs to 15 residues. DNA of the CDR3: TGTGCCAGCAGCCTACAGGGGTCGTCCATCTATGGCTACACCTTC. As protein: CASSLQGSSIYGYTF.

V and J are TRBV6-2 or TRBV6-3 and TRBJ1-4; D ambiguous. The CDR3 extends over 15 amino acids. Germline-derived CDR1 and CDR2 are MNHEY and SVGEGT. V shed 0 bases and J shed 4 bases, with 9 bases lying between them. Written as DNA, the CDR3 is TGTGCCAGCAGTTACTCGGCTAGGAGTAATGAAAAACTGTTTTTT. The encoded protein is CASSYSARSNEKLFF.

The chain links TRBV2 to TRBJ2-4; maybe TRBD2 (5 bases). The CDR3 spans 15 residues. With 5 bases removed from V and 0 bases from J, the gap between germline ends came to 11 bases. CDR1 is SNHLY, CDR2 FYNNEI, per germline. CDR3 residues: CASSSQTIAKNIQYF. For the CDR3, the DNA is TGTGCCAGCAGTTCGCAGACTATAGCCAAAAACATTCAGTACTTC. The full variable domain, with the rest looked up from reference TRBV2 and TRBJ2-4, is EPEVTQTPSHQVTQMGQEVILRCVPISNHLYFYWYRQILGQKVEFLVSFYNNEISEKSEIFDDQFSVERPDGSNFTLKIRSTKLEDSAMYFCASSSQTIAKNIQYFGAGTRLSVL.

The CDR3 sequence: CSVARLAGGSEQFF. CDR3 DNA: TGCAGCGTTGCCAGACTAGCGGGAGGATCTGAGCAGTTCTTC. The rearrangement uses TRBV29-1 and TRBJ2-1; 13 nucleotides agree with TRBD2. The CDR3 totals 14 residues. The germline CDR1 and CDR2 sequences are SQVTM and ANQGSEA. The V and J ends lost 4 bases and 9 bases, in that order; junction bases with no gene match: 6.

The chain recombines TRBV2 with TRBJ1-2, with D uncertain. Germline assignment: CDR1 SNHLY and CDR2 FYNNEI. V lost 6 bases to trimming and J lost 3 bases, with 14 bases between them. The CDR3 length is 14 residues. The CDR3 reads CASSPLEIYYGYTF. The CDR3 DNA follows: TGTGCCAGCAGCCCCCTAGAGATATACTATGGCTACACCTTC.

V is TRBV27 and J is TRBJ2-1; D gene unclear. The CDR3 is made up of 14 amino acids. Looked up from germline, CDR1 is MNHEY and CDR2 is SMNVEV (reference sequence). The germline V and J ends were trimmed by 4 bases and 6 bases, with 13 bases remaining between them. CDR3 in DNA: TGTGCCAGCAGTTCCCGGTCAGGTTTCAATGAGCAGTTCTTC. Translation: CASSSRSGFNEQFF.

This rearrangement joins TRBV3-1 (or the pseudogene TRBV3-2) to TRBJ2-1; TRBD2 agrees at 7 bases. The CDR3 has 15 amino acids. CDR1 is LGHDT, CDR2 YNNKEL, per germline (reference sequence). Germline trimming cut 8 bases from V and 0 bases from J; bases unmatched to any gene: 7. CDR3 loop: CASSSGSSSYNEQFF. The CDR3 nucleotides read TGTGCCAGCTCTAGCGGTTCAAGCTCCTACAATGAGCAGTTCTTC.

This CDR3 reads CASIRDTSSYEQYF. The CDR3 DNA follows: TGTGCCAGCATTCGTGACACGTCCTCCTACGAGCAGTACTTC. The chain couples TRBV6-6 to TRBJ2-7; D unresolved. Germline V CDR1 and CDR2: MNHNY, SVGAGI (reference sequence). The CDR3 consists of 14 residues. V dropped 7 bases and J dropped 0 bases, with 13 bases sitting between them.

V gene TRBV10-3 combines with J gene TRBJ1-1; 7 nucleotides line up with TRBD1. Germline assignment: CDR1 ENHRY and CDR2 SYGVKD. V shed 4 bases and J 0 bases; nucleotides not matched to a gene: 2. This CDR3 contains 14 residues. CDR3 sequence: CAISAGTVNTEAFF. CDR3 bases: TGTGCCATCAGTGCGGGGACAGTGAACACTGAAGCTTTCTTT.

The chain links TRBV28 to TRBJ1-4, with 10 bases matching TRBD1. With V trimmed by 6 bases and J by 6 bases, 10 bases remained unmatched. Germline assignment: CDR1 MDHEN and CDR2 SYDVKM. The CDR3 covers 16 residues. The DNA for the CDR3 is TGTGCCAGCAGCGACCCAACCGGGACAGGGGATGAAAAACTGTTTTTT. This encodes CASSDPTGTGDEKLFF. The whole variable domain, remainder taken from reference TRBV28 and TRBJ1-4, is DVKVTQSSRYLVKRTGEKVFLECVQDMDHENMFWYRQDPGLGLRLIYFSYDVKMKEKGDIPEGYSVSREKKERFSLILESASTNQTSMYLCASSDPTGTGDEKLFFGSGTQLSVL.

The J gene is TRBJ2-1, the V gene TRBV28; 7 nucleotides agree with TRBD1. The V segment lost 3 bases and the J segment 6 bases; nucleotides outside the gene matches: 5. The germline V gene encodes CDR1 MDHEN and CDR2 SYDVKM. CDR3 length equals 14 residues. CDR3: CASSFRTGPNEQFF. The CDR3, as DNA: TGTGCCAGCAGTTTCCGGACAGGACCCAATGAGCAGTTCTTC.

In its sample, this clone was seen once. The gene calls are TRBV9 and TRBJ2-5; D perhaps matches TRBD2 (6 bases). The CDR3 spans 13 residues. In germline, CDR1 is SGDLS, CDR2 YYNGEE. Between the trimmed V and J ends, which lost 2 bases and 4 bases, there was a span of 9 bases. CDR3 sequence: CASSVEGLETQYF. As DNA, the CDR3 is TGTGCCAGCAGCGTCGAGGGACTAGAGACCCAGTACTTC.

The V and J genes are TRBV6-5 and TRBJ1-5; 11 nucleotides match TRBD1. The CDR3 spans 15 residues. CDR1 is MNHEY, CDR2 SVGAGI, per germline. Trimming removed 6 bases from V and 6 bases from J; junction bases left unmatched: 7. CDR3 sequence (DNA): TGTGCCAGCAGCCTGGACAGGGGGCAGAGTCAGCCCCAGCATTTT. This sequence encodes CASSLDRGQSQPQHF.

V gene TRBV19 combines with J gene TRBJ2-1; maybe TRBD2 (5 bases). This CDR3 has 15 amino acids. The V end lost 5 bases, the J end lost 7 bases, and 18 bases lay between the germline ends. Germline V gives CDR1 LNHDA, CDR2 SQIVND (reference sequence). The CDR3 reads CASSRRATVGNEQFF. In nucleotides, the CDR3 is TGTGCCAGTAGTCGGCGGGCGACGGTAGGGAATGAGCAGTTCTTC.

V gene TRBV5-1 combines with J gene TRBJ2-5; 10 nucleotides line up with TRBD2. The V gene end was trimmed by 4 bases and the J gene end by 3 bases; junction bases not matched to a gene: 12. The CDR3 has 17 residues. From germline, CDR1 is SGHRS and CDR2 YFSETQ. DNA for the CDR3: TGCGCCAGCAGCCGTGACCGTAGCGGGAGGAGCGAAGAGACCCAGTACTTC. Its protein is CASSRDRSGRSEETQYF.